The clone carrying this TCR beta chain was found many times. Its antigen is currently unknown. TCRdb recomputed calls from the 5' RACE reads with MiXCR, one row per CDR3 protein. The table lists tens of thousands of distinct CDR3 sequences, 5.2% of them singletons, with 25% to 30% in the top ten. This entry is derived from a study of spatial heterogeneity in lung cancer. Study summary: The mean occurrence of each unique TCR and UMI combination in raw reads exceeded 8.5. The study, taken as a whole, reports: At resection, ubiquitous expanded tumor TCRs appeared in blood more than at follow-up.

The time point: sample taken at primary tumor resection. From tumor, nontumor lung or frozen PBMC, whole RNA was taken unsorted for sequencing. Samples were donated by 72 untreated early-stage non-small cell lung cancer patients. The CDR3 covers 14 residues. Germline assignment: CDR1 MDHEN and CDR2 SYDVKM. V was pared by 5 bases and J by 8 bases, with 9 bases of the junction left unmatched. The gene calls are TRBV28 and TRBJ2-1; 7 nucleotides line up with TRBD2. Sequencing used PBMCs, obtained at surgery. This receptor was obtained from a female donor with early-stage non-small cell lung cancer. The CDR3 sequence is CASSMASGLDEQFF. Here the CDR3 DNA reads TGTGCCAGCAGTATGGCTAGCGGTTTAGATGAGCAGTTCTTC.